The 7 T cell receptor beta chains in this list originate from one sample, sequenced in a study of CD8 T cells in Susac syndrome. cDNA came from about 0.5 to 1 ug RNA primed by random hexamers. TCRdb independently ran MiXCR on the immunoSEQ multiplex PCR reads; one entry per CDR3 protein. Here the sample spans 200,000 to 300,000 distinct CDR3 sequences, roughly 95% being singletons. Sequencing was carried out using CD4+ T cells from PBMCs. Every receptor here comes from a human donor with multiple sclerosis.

The CDR3 loop is CASSFESSSYEQYF. In DNA form, the CDR3 reads TGCGCCAGCAGCTTTGAGTCTAGCTCCTACGAGCAGTACTTC. The chain couples TRBV5-1 to TRBJ2-7; D remains ambiguous. V was pared by 2 bases and J by 0 bases, with 9 bases between. This CDR3 is 14 amino acids long. From germline, CDR1 is SGHRS and CDR2 YFSETQ.

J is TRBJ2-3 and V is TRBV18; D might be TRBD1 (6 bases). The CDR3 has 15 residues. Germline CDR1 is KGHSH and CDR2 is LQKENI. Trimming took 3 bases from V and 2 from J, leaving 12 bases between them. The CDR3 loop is CASSPRQGHTDTQYF. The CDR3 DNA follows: TGTGCCAGCTCACCCCGTCAGGGACACACAGATACGCAGTATTTT.

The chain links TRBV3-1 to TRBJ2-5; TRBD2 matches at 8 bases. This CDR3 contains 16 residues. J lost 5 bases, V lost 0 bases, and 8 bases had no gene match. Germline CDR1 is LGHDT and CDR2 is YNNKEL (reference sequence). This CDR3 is CASSQDVAGTSETQYF. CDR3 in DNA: TGTGCCAGCAGCCAAGATGTCGCAGGGACTAGTGAGACCCAGTACTTC.

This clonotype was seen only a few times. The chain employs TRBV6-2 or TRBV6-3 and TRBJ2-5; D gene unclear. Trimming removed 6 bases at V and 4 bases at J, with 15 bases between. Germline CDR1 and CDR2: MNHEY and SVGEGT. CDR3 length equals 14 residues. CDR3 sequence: CASSYRRPGETQYF. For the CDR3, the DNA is TGTGCCAGCAGCTACCGACGGCCGGGAGAGACCCAGTACTTC.

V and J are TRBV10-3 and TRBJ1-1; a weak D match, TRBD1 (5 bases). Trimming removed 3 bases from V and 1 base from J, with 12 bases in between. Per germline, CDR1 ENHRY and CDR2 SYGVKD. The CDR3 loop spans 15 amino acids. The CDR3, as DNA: TGTGCCATCAGTGATTTCGGGGCAGCGAACACTGAAGCTTTCTTT. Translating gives CAISDFGAANTEAFF.

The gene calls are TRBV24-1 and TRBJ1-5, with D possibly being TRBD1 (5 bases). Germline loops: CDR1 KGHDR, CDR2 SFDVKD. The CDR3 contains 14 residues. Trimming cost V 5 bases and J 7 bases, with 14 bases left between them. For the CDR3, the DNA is TGTGCCACCAGTGTACGGGGGGTCGGACAGCCCCAGCATTTT. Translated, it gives CATSVRGVGQPQHF.

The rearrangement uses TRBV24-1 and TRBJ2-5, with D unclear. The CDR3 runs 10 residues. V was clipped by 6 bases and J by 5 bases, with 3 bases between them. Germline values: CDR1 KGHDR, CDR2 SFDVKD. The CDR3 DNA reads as TGTGCCACCAGTTTTGAGACCCAGTACTTC. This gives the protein CATSFETQYF.